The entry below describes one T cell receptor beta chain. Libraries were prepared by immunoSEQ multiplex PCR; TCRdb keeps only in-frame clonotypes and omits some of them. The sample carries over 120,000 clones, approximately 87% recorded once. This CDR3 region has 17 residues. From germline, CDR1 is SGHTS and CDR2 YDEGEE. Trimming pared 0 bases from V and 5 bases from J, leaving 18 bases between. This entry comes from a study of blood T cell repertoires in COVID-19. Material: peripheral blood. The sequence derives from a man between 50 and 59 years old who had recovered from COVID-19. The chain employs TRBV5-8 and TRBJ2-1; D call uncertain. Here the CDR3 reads CASSLGSVLAAHNEQFF. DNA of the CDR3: TGTGCCAGCAGCTTGGGGTCGGTGTTAGCAGCCCACAATGAGCAGTTCTTC.